What follows is one T cell receptor (beta chain) and its context. Its antigen remains unidentified. Sorting from PBMCs produced CD4+ and CD8+ T cells. Reverse transcribed after extraction, RNA yielded cDNA as the sequencing template. The method was immunoSEQ multiplex PCR; TCRdb's version includes in-frame clones alone and lacks a portion of them. The sample includes 150,000 or so clones, about three fifths of them seen just once. The data were obtained in a study of CD8+ T cells in alopecia areata. General study points: Lesional tissue from the scalp (especially in alopecia totalis/universalis) showed higher clonality than normal scalp. Normal-skin resident alphabeta T cells also appear among scalp sample sequences. Mice showed clearer TCR sharing than patients did, a gap that was possibly HLA-related.

Trimming removed 3 bases from V and 8 bases from J, with 11 bases in between. Per the germline V gene, CDR1 is SGDLS and CDR2 is YYNGEE. CDR3 length equals 12 residues. The sequence derives from a human donor in good health. The specimen sequenced was CD4+ T cells sorted from blood. The genes are TRBV9 and TRBJ1-2; D ambiguous. CDR3 in DNA: TGTGCCAGCAGCGGGAGGGCGCGGGGCTACACCTTC. Protein: CASSGRARGYTF.